The present T cell receptor beta chain was sequenced within a study of blood T cell repertoires in COVID-19. Using immunoSEQ multiplex PCR, the repertoire was profiled, and TCRdb retains in-frame clones only, with some absent. The data contain under 250,000 clones, 80% to 85% of them singletons. The germline V gene encodes CDR1 SGHRS and CDR2 YFSETQ. The V and J ends lost 0 bases and 8 bases respectively, with 14 bases between them. The CDR3 has 15 amino acids. The receptor was derived from a woman aged 60-70 years with acute or convalescent COVID-19. The rearrangement links TRBV5-1 to TRBJ2-2; D is unclear. The specimen sequenced was peripheral blood. CDR3 in amino acids: CASSLDIAVRGELFF. CDR3 nucleotides: TGCGCCAGCAGCTTGGATATCGCGGTGAGGGGGGAGCTGTTTTTT.